The source of this T cell receptor (beta chain) is a study of Graves' ophthalmopathy and Graves' hyperthyroidism. The authors amplified TCR beta CDR3 regions, and they did so from RNA transcripts for repertoire sequencing. RT-PCR was first run with HTBI primers, then multiplex PCR in a second round. TCRdb independently ran MiXCR on the multiplex PCR reads; one entry per CDR3 protein. The profile shows about 620,000 distinct CDR3 sequences, about 20% of them singletons. This clonotype was counted ten times or more. Trimming took 4 bases from V and 9 from J, leaving 13 bases between them. The CDR3 spans 13 residues. Per germline, CDR1 SGHTA and CDR2 FQGNSA.

The chain is built from TRBV7-2 and TRBJ1-3; D is perhaps TRBD1 (6 bases). Sequenced material: peripheral blood. This TCR was recovered from a woman in her late teens or twenties with stable Graves' hyperthyroidism. Some clones in this sample may be carry-over from other donors' samples. In DNA, the CDR3 is TGTGCCAGCAGCTCCACAGGGTTGGCCACCATATATTTT. This codes for CASSSTGLATIYF.